What follows is one T cell receptor (beta chain) and its context. Its cognate antigen is unknown. The CDR3 is 16 residues long. The germline V gene has CDR1 SGHDN and CDR2 FVKESK. Germline trimming cut 4 bases from V and 5 bases from J; bases unmatched to any gene: 12. This specimen belongs to a study of tissue T cells after allogeneic stem cell transplantation. Overall study context: Samples with visible lymphocytes on H&E were prioritized for sequencing.

Sequencing was performed with immunoSEQ multiplex PCR; in TCRdb, only in-frame clones are kept and a portion is missing. The sample lists about 25,000 clones; around 79% were seen once. Broader study findings: Which tissue TCRs were alloreactive or antigen-specific was not determined. Some clones might be persisting host cells. In patients and mice, blood and spleen missed much of tissue repertoire.

The chain carries TRBV14 and TRBJ1-2; 8 bases align to TRBD1. The sequence derives from a female donor older than 55 with lung cancer. Source: tissue from the ileum, taken at autopsy. CDR3 in DNA: TGTGCCAGCAGCCCCCAGCTAGGACAGGGCACATATGGCTACACCTTC. Translated, it gives CASSPQLGQGTYGYTF.